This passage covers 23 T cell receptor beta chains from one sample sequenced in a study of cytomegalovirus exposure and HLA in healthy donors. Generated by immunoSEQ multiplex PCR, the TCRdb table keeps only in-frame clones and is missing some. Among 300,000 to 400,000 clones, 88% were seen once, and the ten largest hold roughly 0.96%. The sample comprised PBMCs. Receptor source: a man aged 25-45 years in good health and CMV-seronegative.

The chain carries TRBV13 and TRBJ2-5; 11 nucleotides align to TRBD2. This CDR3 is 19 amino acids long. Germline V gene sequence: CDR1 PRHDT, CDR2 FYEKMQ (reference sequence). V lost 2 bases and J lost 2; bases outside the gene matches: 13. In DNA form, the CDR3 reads TGTGCCAGCAGCTTAAGGGCTAGCGGGGGGCCGAGGCCTCAAGAGACCCAGTACTTC. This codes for CASSLRASGGPRPQETQYF.

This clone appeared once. The CDR3 loop is CASSRDRVDNSPLHF. The CDR3 region has the DNA TGCGCCAGCAGCCGGGACAGGGTTGATAATTCACCCCTCCACTTT. This chain joins TRBV5-1 and TRBJ1-6, with 9 bases lining up with TRBD1. The CDR3 is 15 residues long. Germline-derived CDR1 and CDR2 are SGHRS and YFSETQ. V shed 4 bases, J shed 5 bases, and the junction held 4 bases outside the gene matches.

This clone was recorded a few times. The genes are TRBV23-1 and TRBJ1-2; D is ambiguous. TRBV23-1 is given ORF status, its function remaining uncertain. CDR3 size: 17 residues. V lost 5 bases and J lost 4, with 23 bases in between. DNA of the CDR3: TGCGCCAGCAGTTGGTGGTCTCCCCTGAGGAGGGTCTATGGCTACACCTTC. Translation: CASSWWSPLRRVYGYTF.

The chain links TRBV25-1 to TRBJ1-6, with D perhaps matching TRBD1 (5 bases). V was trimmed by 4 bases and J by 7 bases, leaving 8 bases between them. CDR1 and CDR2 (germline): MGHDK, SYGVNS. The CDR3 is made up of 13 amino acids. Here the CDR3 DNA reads TGTGCCAGCAGTGCAGGGTACAATTCACCCCTCCACTTT. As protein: CASSAGYNSPLHF.

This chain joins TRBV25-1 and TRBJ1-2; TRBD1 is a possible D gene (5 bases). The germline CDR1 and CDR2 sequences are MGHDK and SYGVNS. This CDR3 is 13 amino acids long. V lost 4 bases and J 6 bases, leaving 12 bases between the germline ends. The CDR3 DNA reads TGTGCCAGCAGTGTATACCGGGGGGATGGCTACACCTTC. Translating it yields CASSVYRGDGYTF.

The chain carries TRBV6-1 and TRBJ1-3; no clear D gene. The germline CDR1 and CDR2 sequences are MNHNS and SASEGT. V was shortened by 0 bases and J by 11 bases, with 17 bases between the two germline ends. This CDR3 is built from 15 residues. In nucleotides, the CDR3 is TGTGCCAGCAGTGAAGCCGGCCGGACGGGAAGGGCCATATATTTT. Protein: CASSEAGRTGRAIYF.

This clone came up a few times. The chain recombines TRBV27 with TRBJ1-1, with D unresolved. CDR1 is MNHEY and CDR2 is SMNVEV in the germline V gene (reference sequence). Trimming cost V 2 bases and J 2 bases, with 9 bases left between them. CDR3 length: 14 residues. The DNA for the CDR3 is TGTGCCAGCAGTTTAAAAACAGCCAACACTGAAGCTTTCTTT. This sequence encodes CASSLKTANTEAFF.

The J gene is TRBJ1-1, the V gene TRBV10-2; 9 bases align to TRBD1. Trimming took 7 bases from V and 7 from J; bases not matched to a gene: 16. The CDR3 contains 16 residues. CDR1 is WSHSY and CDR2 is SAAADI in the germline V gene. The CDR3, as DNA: TGCGCCAGCAACGACCAGCCAGGACAGGGGCTCTATGAAGCTTTCTTT. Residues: CASNDQPGQGLYEAFF.

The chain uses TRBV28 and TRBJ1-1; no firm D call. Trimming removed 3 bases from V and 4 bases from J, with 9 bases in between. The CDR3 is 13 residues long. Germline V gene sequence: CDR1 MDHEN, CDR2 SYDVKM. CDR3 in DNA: TGTGCCAGCAGTTTGACTCCGGGCACTGAAGCTTTCTTT. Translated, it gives CASSLTPGTEAFF. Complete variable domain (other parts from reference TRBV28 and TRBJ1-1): DVKVTQSSRYLVKRTGEKVFLECVQDMDHENMFWYRQDPGLGLRLIYFSYDVKMKEKGDIPEGYSVSREKKERFSLILESASTNQTSMYLCASSLTPGTEAFFGQGTRLTVV.

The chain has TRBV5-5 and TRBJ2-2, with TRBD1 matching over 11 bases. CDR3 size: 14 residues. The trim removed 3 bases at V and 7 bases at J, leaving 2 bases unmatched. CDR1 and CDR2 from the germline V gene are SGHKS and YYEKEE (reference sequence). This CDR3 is CASSWGQGDGELFF. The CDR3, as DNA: TGTGCCAGCAGCTGGGGACAGGGGGACGGGGAGCTGTTTTTT.

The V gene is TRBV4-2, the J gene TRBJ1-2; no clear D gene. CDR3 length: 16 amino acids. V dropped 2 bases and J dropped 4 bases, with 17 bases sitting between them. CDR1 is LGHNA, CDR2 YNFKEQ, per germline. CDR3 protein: CASSQRSGGQIYGYTF. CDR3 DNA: TGTGCCAGCAGCCAACGGTCCGGCGGCCAGATCTATGGCTACACCTTC.

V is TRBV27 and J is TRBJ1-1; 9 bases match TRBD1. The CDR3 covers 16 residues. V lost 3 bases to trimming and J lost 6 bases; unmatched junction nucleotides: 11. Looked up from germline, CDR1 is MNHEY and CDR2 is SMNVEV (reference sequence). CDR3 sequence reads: CASSLVTGGMESEAFF. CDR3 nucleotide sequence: TGTGCCAGCAGTTTGGTCACAGGGGGCATGGAATCTGAAGCTTTCTTT.

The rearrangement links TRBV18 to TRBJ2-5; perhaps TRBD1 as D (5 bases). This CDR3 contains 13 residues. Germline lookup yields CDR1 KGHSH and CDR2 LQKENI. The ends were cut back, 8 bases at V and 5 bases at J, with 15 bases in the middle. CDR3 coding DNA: TGTGCCAGCAATCGACAGACGGGCGAGACCCAGTACTTC. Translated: CASNRQTGETQYF.

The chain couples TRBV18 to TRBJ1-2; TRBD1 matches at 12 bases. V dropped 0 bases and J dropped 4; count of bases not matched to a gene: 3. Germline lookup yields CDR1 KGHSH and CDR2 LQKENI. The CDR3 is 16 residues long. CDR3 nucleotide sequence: TGTGCCAGCTCACCACCGGGACAGGGGGCTAGCTATGGCTACACCTTC. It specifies CASSPPGQGASYGYTF.

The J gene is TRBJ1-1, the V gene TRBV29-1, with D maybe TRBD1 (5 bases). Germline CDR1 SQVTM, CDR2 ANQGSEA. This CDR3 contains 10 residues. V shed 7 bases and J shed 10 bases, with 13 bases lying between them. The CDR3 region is CSGVGVVAFF. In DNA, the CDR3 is TGCAGCGGCGTAGGGGTTGTAGCTTTCTTT.

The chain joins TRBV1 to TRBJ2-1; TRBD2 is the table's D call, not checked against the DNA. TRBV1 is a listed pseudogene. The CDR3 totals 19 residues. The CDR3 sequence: CASSQDRLAGAARYNEQFF. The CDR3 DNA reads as TGCGCCAGCAGCCAAGATCGACTAGCGGGGGCAGCGCGCTACAATGAGCAGTTCTTC.

CDR3 DNA sequence: TGTGCCAGCAGCTCAGCCGGTAATCAGCCCCAGCATTTT. This translates into CASSSAGNQPQHF. V gene TRBV7-9 combines with J gene TRBJ1-5; D remains unclear. CDR1 and CDR2 from the germline V gene are SEHNR and FQNEAQ (reference sequence). The CDR3 length is 13 residues. V lost 4 bases and J 4 bases, leaving 8 bases between the germline ends.

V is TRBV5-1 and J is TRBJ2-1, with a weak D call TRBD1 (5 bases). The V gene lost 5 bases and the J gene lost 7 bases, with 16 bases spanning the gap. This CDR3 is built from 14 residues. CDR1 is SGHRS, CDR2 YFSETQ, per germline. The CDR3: CASSDRSPLNEQFF. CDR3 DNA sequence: TGCGCCAGCAGTGACAGATCCCCCCTAAATGAGCAGTTCTTC.

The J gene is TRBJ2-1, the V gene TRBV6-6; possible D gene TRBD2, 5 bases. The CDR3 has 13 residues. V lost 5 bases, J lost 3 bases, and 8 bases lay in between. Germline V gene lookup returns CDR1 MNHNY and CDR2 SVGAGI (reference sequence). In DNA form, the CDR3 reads TGTGCCAGCAGTCTCCGGGACTACAATGAGCAGTTCTTC. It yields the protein CASSLRDYNEQFF.

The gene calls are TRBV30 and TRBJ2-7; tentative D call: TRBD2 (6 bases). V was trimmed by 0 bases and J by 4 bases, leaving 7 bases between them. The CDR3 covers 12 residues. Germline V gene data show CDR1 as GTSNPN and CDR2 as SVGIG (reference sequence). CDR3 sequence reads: CAWSVGGYEQYF. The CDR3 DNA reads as TGTGCCTGGAGTGTCGGGGGTTACGAGCAGTACTTC.

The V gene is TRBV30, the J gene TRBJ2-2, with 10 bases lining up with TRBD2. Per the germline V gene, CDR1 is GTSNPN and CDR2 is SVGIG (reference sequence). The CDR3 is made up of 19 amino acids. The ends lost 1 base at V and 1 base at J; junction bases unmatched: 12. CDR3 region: CAWSAFRTSGDMNTGELFF. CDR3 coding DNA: TGTGCCTGGAGTGCCTTTAGGACTAGCGGAGACATGAACACCGGGGAGCTGTTTTTT.

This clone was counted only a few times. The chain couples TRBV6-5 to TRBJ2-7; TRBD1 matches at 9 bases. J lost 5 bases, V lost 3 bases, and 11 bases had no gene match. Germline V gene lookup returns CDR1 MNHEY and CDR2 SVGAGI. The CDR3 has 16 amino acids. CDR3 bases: TGTGCCAGCAGTTATGACTCAGGACAGGGGTTCCACGAGCAGTACTTC. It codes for CASSYDSGQGFHEQYF.

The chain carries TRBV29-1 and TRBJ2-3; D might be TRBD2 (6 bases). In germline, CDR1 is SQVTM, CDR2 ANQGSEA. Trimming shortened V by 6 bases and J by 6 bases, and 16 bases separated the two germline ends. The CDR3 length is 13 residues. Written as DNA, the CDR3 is TGCAGCGTCCGGGACGGACTAACGGATACGCAGTATTTT. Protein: CSVRDGLTDTQYF.